This T cell receptor beta chain is from a study of T cell repertoires in cytomegalovirus infection (dated 2019 in TCRdb). About the study as a whole: The peptide stimulations were aimed at well-studied HLA-B-restricted epitopes as well as recently identified HLA-C-restricted CMV epitopes, whose presentation resists viral immunomodulation. Because public TCR beta signatures pointed to carriage of CMV infection together with the matching HLA type, the HLA type of each donor mattered for the analysis.

CDR1 and CDR2 (MNHEY, SVGEGT) derive from the germline V gene. Reading from cysteine to phenylalanine, the CDR3 counts 13 amino acids. Only the CDR3 DNA is retained, 39 bases long and in frame from the first base. Trimming costs V 5 bases and J 3 bases, and their ends lie 8 bases apart. Sequencing took place on an Illumina HiSeq 1500. TCRdb's own reprocessing of the public reads used fastp at Q25 and MiXCR and kept productive beta chains. Every distinct CDR3 protein forms one entry, paired with its most common genes and DNA. The table for this sample lists approximately 220,000 distinct CDR3 sequences; 38% of them were counted only once. 55% to 70% of the sample is held by the ten biggest clonotypes. This clonotype came up a few times. This clone's antigen is unknown. No base qualities exist here, and no much larger clone lies one base off it. The investigation overall reported the following: The ex vivo response was dominated by HLA-C-restricted CMV-specific TCR beta clonotypes, which also provided the single most frequent clonotype in two of eight donors. Carriers of CMV infection plus the relevant HLA type were discriminated by the cumulative frequency of public TCR beta family members in the study cohort and in an independent 352-donor cohort.

The treatment or condition label here, explained by the study, means: in vitro stimulation with specific CMV peptide epitopes to enrich CMV-specific T cells. Recombination joined TRBV6-2 or TRBV6-3 with TRBJ2-1, with the identity of the D gene unclear. This clonotype was obtained from a human donor in good health (CMV status not recorded). Some clones in this sample may be carry-over from other donors' samples. Sequenced here: CD8+ T cells from cultured PBMCs, sampled from culture after CMV antigen stimulation. The DNA sequence follows: TGTGCCAGCAGTGACGGACGCTACAATGAGCAGTTCTTC. Its protein product is CASSDGRYNEQFF.